One sample yielded the 30 T cell receptor beta chains listed below, sequenced in a study of cytomegalovirus exposure and HLA in healthy donors. The PCR employed 60 Vbeta primers together with 13 Jbeta primers. The method was immunoSEQ multiplex PCR; TCRdb's version includes in-frame clones alone and lacks a portion of them. Seen here are about 110,000 clones, approximately 70% observed once, and the top ten hold under 9.5%. Material: PBMCs. The receptors here all came from a man aged 35 to 55 in good health and CMV-seronegative.

The J gene is TRBJ2-7, the V gene TRBV7-3, with 11 bases matching TRBD2. The CDR3 spans 15 residues. The V and J ends lost 5 bases and 0 bases, in that order; junction bases with no gene match: 3. Germline V gives CDR1 SGHTA, CDR2 FQGTGA. CDR3 sequence reads: CASSLTSGDSYEQYF. CDR3 coding DNA: TGTGCCAGCAGCCTGACTAGCGGGGACTCCTACGAGCAGTACTTC.

The chain has TRBV28 and TRBJ2-7; TRBD1 is a possible D gene (6 bases). CDR1 MDHEN and CDR2 SYDVKM come from the germline V gene. The CDR3 runs 14 residues. V lost 7 bases, J lost 4 bases, and 17 bases lay in between. The CDR3 nucleotides read TGTGCCAGCATTAGCCGGGACACAACATACGAGCAGTACTTC. This encodes CASISRDTTYEQYF.

The chain couples TRBV18 to TRBJ2-3; 7 bases align to TRBD2. Looked up from germline, CDR1 is KGHSH and CDR2 is LQKENI. The CDR3 contains 15 residues. The junction had 6 bases not matched to a gene; V was cut back by 2 bases and J by 4 bases. CDR3 amino acids: CASSPTAGEADTQYF. CDR3 DNA: TGTGCCAGCTCACCAACGGCGGGGGAAGCAGATACGCAGTATTTT.

The chain recombines TRBV7-2 with TRBJ1-2, with D possibly TRBD1 on 6 matching bases. V was shortened by 5 bases and J by 5 bases, with 24 bases between the two germline ends. CDR3 size: 17 residues. Germline lookup yields CDR1 SGHTA and CDR2 FQGNSA. The DNA of the CDR3 is TGTGCCAGCAGCCTATACAGGGACCCGAACCCCTCTTATGGCTACACCTTC. This gives the protein CASSLYRDPNPSYGYTF.

This clone was seen a single time. CDR3 bases: TGTGCCAGCAGCTTCGACCCCCAGCTAGGCGGGGAGCTGTTTTTT. Its translation: CASSFDPQLGGELFF. V usage is TRBV7-2 and J usage is TRBJ2-2; no clear D gene. Germline V gives CDR1 SGHTA, CDR2 FQGNSA. With 3 bases removed from V and 7 bases from J, the gap between germline ends came to 15 bases. CDR3 size: 15 residues. The variable domain in full, with the rest retrieved from reference TRBV7-2 and TRBJ2-2, is GAGVSQSPSNKVTEKGKDVELRCDPISGHTALYWYRQSLGQGLEFLIYFQGNSAPDKSGLPSDRFSAERTGGSVSTLTIQRTQQEDSAVYLCASSFDPQLGGELFFGEGSRLTVL.

This chain connects TRBV19 to TRBJ2-1; TRBD2 aligns across 13 bases. The junction had 5 bases not matched to a gene; V was cut back by 5 bases and J by 4 bases. Germline CDR1 is LNHDA and CDR2 is SQIVND (reference sequence). The CDR3 length is 16 residues. Here the CDR3 DNA reads TGTGCCAGTAGTCCGACTAGCGGGGGGTTATACAATGAGCAGTTCTTC. This codes for CASSPTSGGLYNEQFF.

The genes are TRBV9 and TRBJ1-6; TRBD1 matches 7 bases. CDR3 size: 14 residues. The trim removed 3 bases at V and 7 bases at J, leaving 4 bases unmatched. Looked up from germline, CDR1 is SGDLS and CDR2 is YYNGEE. The CDR3 nucleotides are TGTGCCAGCAGCGAGGGACAGTTGAATTCACCCCTCCACTTT. It specifies CASSEGQLNSPLHF. Supplemented by reference TRBV9 and TRBJ1-6, the full variable domain reads DSGVTQTPKHLITATGQRVTLRCSPRSGDLSVYWYQQSLDQGLQFLIQYYNGEERAKGNILERFSAQQFPDLHSELNLSSLELGDSALYFCASSEGQLNSPLHFGNGTRLTVT.

This clone was recorded once. The J gene is TRBJ1-1, the V gene TRBV7-6; D is ambiguous. The CDR3 is 13 amino acids. With 4 bases removed from V and 4 bases from J, the gap between germline ends came to 10 bases. CDR1 SGHVS and CDR2 FNYEAQ come from the germline V gene. The CDR3 is CASSSLRATEAFF. In nucleotides, the CDR3 is TGTGCCAGCAGCTCCCTGCGGGCCACTGAAGCTTTCTTT.

The chain uses TRBV19 and TRBJ1-4; 9 bases fit TRBD1. V was clipped by 3 bases and J by 7 bases; unmatched bases: 6. The CDR3 is made up of 15 amino acids. Germline V gene lookup returns CDR1 LNHDA and CDR2 SQIVND (reference sequence). The CDR3 reads CASSILGQGIEKLFF. For the CDR3, the DNA is TGTGCCAGTAGTATTCTGGGACAGGGAATTGAAAAACTGTTTTTT.

This clone has a single count. V usage is TRBV29-1 and J usage is TRBJ2-7; 8 positions agree with TRBD1. The CDR3 loop spans 14 amino acids. CDR1 and CDR2 from the germline V gene are SQVTM and ANQGSEA. V trimming: 3 bases; J trimming: 2 bases; junction bases outside the gene matches: 6. CDR3 protein: CSVEGTGETYEQYF. CDR3 bases: TGCAGCGTTGAGGGGACAGGCGAGACCTACGAGCAGTACTTC.

The chain carries TRBV28 and TRBJ1-6; 7 bases are a match to TRBD1. This CDR3 has 15 residues. V gave up 6 bases and J gave up 7 bases; unmatched junction bases: 9. Germline V gene data show CDR1 as MDHEN and CDR2 as SYDVKM. CDR3 nucleotides: TGTGCCAGCAGAATATCCGGGACAGCAAATTCACCCCTCCACTTT. Translating it yields CASRISGTANSPLHF.

The chain joins TRBV27 to TRBJ1-6, with D possibly being TRBD1 (6 bases). V was cut by 7 bases and J by 6 bases, with 10 bases left in between. Germline CDR1 is MNHEY and CDR2 is SMNVEV (reference sequence). The length of the CDR3 is 13 residues. CDR3 loop: CASTKGVNSPLHF. DNA of the CDR3: TGTGCCAGCACGAAGGGGGTTAATTCACCCCTCCACTTT.

The J gene is TRBJ1-4, the V gene TRBV9; TRBD1 is a possible D gene (6 bases). The V gene lost 5 bases and the J gene lost 6 bases, with 14 bases spanning the gap. The CDR3 spans 14 residues. In germline, CDR1 is SGDLS, CDR2 YYNGEE. CDR3 amino acids: CASSSRGLDEKLFF. In DNA, the CDR3 is TGTGCCAGCAGTTCCAGGGGCCTTGATGAAAAACTGTTTTTT.

This clone was seen a single time. CDR3 sequence: CAIGTGGSGANVLTF. The CDR3 bases are TGTGCCATCGGGACAGGGGGCTCCGGGGCCAACGTCCTGACTTTC. The V gene is TRBV10-3, the J gene TRBJ2-6, with 12 nucleotides matching TRBD1. Germline V gene data show CDR1 as ENHRY and CDR2 as SYGVKD. V was clipped by 8 bases and J by 4 bases; unmatched bases: 3. CDR3 length: 15 amino acids.

The chain recombines TRBV7-8 with TRBJ2-4; 9 positions agree with TRBD2. Looked up from germline, CDR1 is SGHVS and CDR2 is FQNEAQ. V gave up 5 bases and J gave up 1 base; unmatched junction bases: 9. The CDR3 has 17 residues. The CDR3 coding sequence is TGTGCCAGCAGCCCCGTCGGCGGGGGGGCCGCCAAAAACATTCAGTACTTC. Protein product: CASSPVGGGAAKNIQYF.

The table lists this clone with a few counts. The chain carries TRBV28 and TRBJ2-7; D is uncertain. This CDR3 has 13 residues. CDR1 and CDR2 (germline): MDHEN, SYDVKM. V was pared by 6 bases and J by 4 bases, with 13 bases between. In DNA form, the CDR3 reads TGTGCCAGCAGCTCATCACAGATATACGAGCAGTACTTC. Its protein product is CASSSSQIYEQYF.

CDR3 amino acids: CASSQDISGSQVTYEQYF. CDR3 coding DNA: TGCGCCAGCAGCCAAGATATCTCGGGGAGCCAGGTCACCTACGAGCAGTACTTC. V is TRBV4-1 and J is TRBJ2-7; D is possibly TRBD2 (5 bases). CDR1 and CDR2 (germline): MGHRA, YSYEKL. Trimming cost V 0 bases and J 2 bases, with 20 bases left between them. CDR3 length: 18 amino acids.

This chain joins TRBV20-1 and TRBJ2-3; D unclear. Trimming shortened V by 2 bases and J by 4 bases, and 4 bases separated the two germline ends. Germline V lookup: CDR1 DFQATT, CDR2 SNEGSKA (reference sequence). The CDR3 extends over 11 amino acids. The CDR3 bases are TGCAGTGCTAGATTCGCAGATACGCAGTATTTT. Amino acids: CSARFADTQYF.

This clone was picked up one time. This chain links TRBV14 with TRBJ1-1; possible D gene TRBD1, 6 bases. Trimming took 6 bases from V and 2 from J, leaving 13 bases between them. CDR1 and CDR2 (germline): SGHDN, FVKESK. This CDR3 is built from 14 residues. The CDR3 coding sequence is TGTGCCAGCAGACGGACAGACCGAAACACTGAAGCTTTCTTT. Protein sequence: CASRRTDRNTEAFF.

V and J are TRBV11-2 and TRBJ1-1; possible D gene TRBD1, 6 bases. CDR3 length: 16 amino acids. Germline-derived CDR1 and CDR2 are SGHAT and FQNNGV. The V end was cut by 5 bases, the J end by 1 base, with 17 bases between. The DNA of the CDR3 is TGTGCCAGCAGCCCCCTCGGGACAAAATCGAACACTGAAGCTTTCTTT. It is translated as CASSPLGTKSNTEAFF.

This rearrangement joins TRBV7-9 to TRBJ2-7; no clear D gene. The V gene lost 4 bases and the J gene lost 0 bases, with 7 bases spanning the gap. Per germline, CDR1 SEHNR and CDR2 FQNEAQ (reference sequence). This CDR3 comprises 13 residues. This chain's CDR3 is CASSSPSSYEQYF. The DNA of the CDR3 is TGTGCCAGCAGCTCCCCGAGCTCCTACGAGCAGTACTTC. Filled out from reference TRBV7-9 and TRBJ2-7, the complete variable domain reads DTGVSQNPRHKITKRGQNVTFRCDPISEHNRLYWYRQTLGQGPEFLTYFQNEAQLEKSRLLSDRFSAERPKGSFSTLEIQRTEQGDSAMYLCASSSPSSYEQYFGPGTRLTVT.

This clone has a handful of counts. This rearrangement joins TRBV27 to TRBJ2-3; 8 nucleotides agree with TRBD2. Germline loops: CDR1 MNHEY, CDR2 SMNVEV (reference sequence). Trimming removed 5 bases from V and 7 bases from J; junction bases left unmatched: 14. The CDR3 runs to 16 residues. The CDR3 here is CASSPHSGEFTYTQYF. CDR3 coding DNA: TGTGCCAGCAGTCCTCATAGCGGGGAGTTCACTTATACGCAGTATTTT.

This clone has only one observation. The chain recombines TRBV27 with TRBJ1-3, with a possible D match to TRBD1 (5 bases). Germline CDR1 MNHEY, CDR2 SMNVEV (reference sequence). The CDR3 length is 14 residues. Trimming removed 5 bases from V and 0 bases from J, with 8 bases in between. CDR3: CASSRGGSGNTIYF. The CDR3 nucleotides are TGTGCCAGCAGTCGGGGGGGCTCTGGAAACACCATATATTTT.

This clone was detected only once. This chain uses TRBV28 with TRBJ1-3, with a tentative D call TRBD1 (6 bases). CDR3 length: 16 amino acids. Per germline, CDR1 MDHEN and CDR2 SYDVKM. Trimming took off 5 bases at V and 3 bases at J, with 17 bases between the two ends. CDR3: CASSRAGTSSGNTIYF. The CDR3 DNA reads TGTGCCAGCAGTAGGGCCGGGACATCGAGTGGAAACACCATATATTTT. Full variable domain (outside the CDR3, taken from reference TRBV28 and TRBJ1-3): DVKVTQSSRYLVKRTGEKVFLECVQDMDHENMFWYRQDPGLGLRLIYFSYDVKMKEKGDIPEGYSVSREKKERFSLILESASTNQTSMYLCASSRAGTSSGNTIYFGEGSWLTVV.

The chain carries TRBV13 and TRBJ2-3, with no clear D. The CDR3 loop spans 12 amino acids. The V gene lost 5 bases and the J gene lost 5 bases, with 8 bases spanning the gap. From germline, CDR1 is PRHDT and CDR2 FYEKMQ (reference sequence). In DNA, the CDR3 is TGTGCCAGCAGCGGCAGAGGAGATACGCAGTATTTT. Translation: CASSGRGDTQYF.

The CDR3 region has the DNA TGTGCCAGCAGCCTCTCGGACACGGTCTACACCTTC. As protein: CASSLSDTVYTF. This rearrangement joins TRBV5-4 to TRBJ1-2; tentative D call: TRBD1 (5 bases). The V end was cut by 4 bases, the J end by 10 bases, with 14 bases between. CDR1 SGHNT and CDR2 YYREEE come from the germline V gene (reference sequence). The CDR3 runs to 12 residues.

The V call is TRBV11-3, the J call TRBJ2-1, with D possibly being TRBD2 (6 bases). Germline V CDR1 and CDR2: SGHNT, YENEEA. CDR3 length equals 16 residues. V was clipped by 4 bases and J by 5 bases, with 18 bases between them. CDR3 DNA: TGTGCCAGCAGCTCCTCCGGGGGTGTTAATAACAATGAGCAGTTCTTC. Its protein product is CASSSSGGVNNNEQFF.

CDR3 protein: CASSQENDNNYGYTF. In DNA, the CDR3 is TGTGCCAGCAGCCAAGAAAACGACAATAACTATGGCTACACCTTC. V is TRBV4-2 and J is TRBJ1-2; D call uncertain. Germline V lookup: CDR1 LGHNA, CDR2 YNFKEQ. The CDR3 is 15 residues long. Trimming pared 0 bases from V and 1 base from J, leaving 9 bases between.

The rearrangement links TRBV13 to TRBJ2-7; possibly TRBD1 for D (6 bases). The germline gives CDR1 PRHDT, CDR2 FYEKMQ (reference sequence). The CDR3 consists of 12 residues. Trimming removed 8 bases at V and 5 bases at J, with 13 bases between. CDR3 loop: CASAWGRDEQYF. The CDR3 coding sequence is TGTGCCAGCGCGTGGGGGCGGGACGAGCAGTACTTC. Based on the CDR3 plus reference TRBV13 and TRBJ2-7, the full variable domain is AAGVIQSPRHLIKEKRETATLKCYPIPRHDTVYWYQQGPGQDPQFLISFYEKMQSDKGSIPDRFSAQQFSDYHSELNMSSLELGDSALYFCASAWGRDEQYFGPGTRLTVT.

The CDR3 loop reads CASSLAAGGLGANVLTF. The DNA for the CDR3 is TGTGCCAGCAGCTTGGCAGCGGGGGGGCTTGGGGCCAACGTCCTGACTTTC. The V and J genes are TRBV5-6 and TRBJ2-6, with 10 bases identical to TRBD2. V gave up 0 bases and J gave up 3 bases; unmatched junction bases: 3. This CDR3 contains 17 residues. Germline values: CDR1 SGHDT, CDR2 YYEEEE.